This TCR beta chain is from a study of blood T cell repertoires in COVID-19. For the study at large: COVID-19 samples collected from the United States, Italy and Spain covered acute and convalescent phases. T cells, B-cell-depleted T cells, or PBMCs provided the cDNA or gDNA that served as material.

In the original workflow: Amplification with reference gene primers provided the estimates of nucleated cell counts. Method: immunoSEQ multiplex PCR; TCRdb's copy keeps in-frame clones and lacks some. V and J calls and clone size come straight from that table; D and trimming were deduced from the DNA. The profile shows about 150,000 clones, 75% to 90% of them singletons. This receptor was taken from a man in his 70s with acute or convalescent COVID-19. Sequenced sample: peripheral blood.

The CDR3 here is CASSGGLANTGELFF. In nucleotides, the CDR3 is TGTGCCAGCAGCGGCGGGCTAGCGAACACCGGGGAGCTGTTTTTT. This rearrangement joins TRBV9 to TRBJ2-2, with D maybe TRBD2 (5 bases). Germline V gives CDR1 SGDLS, CDR2 YYNGEE. The CDR3 is 15 residues long. V dropped 3 bases and J dropped 0 bases, with 9 bases sitting between them.